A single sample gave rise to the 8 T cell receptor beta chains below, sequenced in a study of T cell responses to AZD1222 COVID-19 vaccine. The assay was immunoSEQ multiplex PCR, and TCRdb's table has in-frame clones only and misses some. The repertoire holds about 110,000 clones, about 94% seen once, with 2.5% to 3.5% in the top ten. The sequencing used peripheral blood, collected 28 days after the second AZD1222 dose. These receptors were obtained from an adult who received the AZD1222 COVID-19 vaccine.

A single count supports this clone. CDR3 DNA sequence: TGTGCCAGCAGCGCCGGGAGTCAGCCCCAGCATTTT. Its translation: CASSAGSQPQHF. The J gene is TRBJ1-5, the V gene TRBV13; D is undetermined. CDR1 and CDR2 from the germline V gene are PRHDT and FYEKMQ (reference sequence). The CDR3 length is 12 residues. V lost 5 bases to trimming and J lost 6 bases, with 8 bases between them.

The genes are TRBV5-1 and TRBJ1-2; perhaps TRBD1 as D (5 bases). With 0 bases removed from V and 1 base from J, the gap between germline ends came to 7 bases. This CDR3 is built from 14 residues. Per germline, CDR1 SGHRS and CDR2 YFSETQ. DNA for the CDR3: TGCGCCAGCAGCTTGGATGGGGGTAACTATGGCTACACCTTC. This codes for CASSLDGGNYGYTF.

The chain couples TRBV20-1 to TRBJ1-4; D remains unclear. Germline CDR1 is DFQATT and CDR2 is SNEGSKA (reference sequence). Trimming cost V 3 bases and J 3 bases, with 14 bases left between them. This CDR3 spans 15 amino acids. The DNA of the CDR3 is TGCAGTGCTAGTCCTAGTAATCGAGCTAATGAAAAACTGTTTTTT. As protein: CSASPSNRANEKLFF.

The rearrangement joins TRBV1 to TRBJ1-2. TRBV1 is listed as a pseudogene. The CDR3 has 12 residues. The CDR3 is CTREGSEYGYTF. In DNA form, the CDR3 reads TGCACCAGAGAAGGAAGCGAGTATGGCTACACCTTC.

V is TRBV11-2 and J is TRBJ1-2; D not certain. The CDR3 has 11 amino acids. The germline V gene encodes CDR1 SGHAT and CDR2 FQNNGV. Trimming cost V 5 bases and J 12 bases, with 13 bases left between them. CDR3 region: CASSARIDDTF. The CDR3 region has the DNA TGTGCCAGCAGCGCCAGGATTGACGACACCTTC.

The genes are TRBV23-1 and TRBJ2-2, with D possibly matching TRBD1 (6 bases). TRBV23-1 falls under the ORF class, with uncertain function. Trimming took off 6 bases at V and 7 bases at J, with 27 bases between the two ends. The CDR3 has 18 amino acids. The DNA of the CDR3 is TGCGCCAGCAGCTCCGAAGGGGGACGACTTAACACGGGCGGGGAGCTGTTTTTT. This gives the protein CASSSEGGRLNTGGELFF.

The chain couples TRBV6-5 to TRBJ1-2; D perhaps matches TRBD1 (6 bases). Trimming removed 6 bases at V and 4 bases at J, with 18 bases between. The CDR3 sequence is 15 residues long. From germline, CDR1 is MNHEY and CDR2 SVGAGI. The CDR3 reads CASRDKTGYFYGYTF. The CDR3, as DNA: TGTGCCAGCAGAGACAAGACAGGATATTTCTATGGCTACACCTTC.

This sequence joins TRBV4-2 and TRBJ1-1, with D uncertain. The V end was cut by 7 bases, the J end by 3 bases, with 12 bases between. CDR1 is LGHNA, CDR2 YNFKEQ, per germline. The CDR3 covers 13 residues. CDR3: CASKFRQDTEAFF. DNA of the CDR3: TGTGCCAGCAAATTCAGGCAGGACACTGAAGCTTTCTTT.